Listed here are 16 T cell receptor beta chains from one sample, sequenced in a study of cytomegalovirus exposure and HLA in healthy donors. With 60 Vbeta and 13 Jbeta primers, the PCR was carried out. Libraries were prepared by immunoSEQ multiplex PCR; TCRdb keeps only in-frame clonotypes and omits some of them. This table holds roughly 200,000 clones. Sequencing was performed on PBMCs. The receptors were gathered from a girl aged 2 to 10 in good health and CMV-seropositive.

The chain has TRBV11-2 and TRBJ1-1, with 11 bases fitting TRBD1. CDR1 and CDR2 (germline): SGHAT, FQNNGV. This CDR3 is built from 13 residues. V trimming: 5 bases; J trimming: 9 bases; junction bases outside the gene matches: 5. DNA for the CDR3: TGTGCCAGCAGCCCCCGGGACAGGGGGAAAGCTTTCTTT. Encoded protein: CASSPRDRGKAFF.

The chain recombines TRBV19 with TRBJ2-4, with D unclear. Looked up from germline, CDR1 is LNHDA and CDR2 is SQIVND (reference sequence). The CDR3 has 13 residues. Between the trimmed V and J ends, which lost 5 bases and 2 bases, there was a span of 7 bases. The CDR3 coding sequence is TGTGCCAGTAGTGTGACATCCAAAAACATTCAGTACTTC. It specifies CASSVTSKNIQYF.

This chain uses TRBV13 with TRBJ2-7; 8 bases align to TRBD1. CDR3 length: 16 residues. V lost 6 bases to trimming and J lost 3 bases; unmatched junction nucleotides: 13. From germline, CDR1 is PRHDT and CDR2 FYEKMQ (reference sequence). The CDR3 nucleotides are TGTGCCAGCAGGTTACGTGGCCCGGGACAGGACTACGAGCAGTACTTC. Amino acid sequence: CASRLRGPGQDYEQYF.

The V gene is TRBV19, the J gene TRBJ2-7, with D tentatively TRBD2 (6 bases). The CDR3 is made up of 15 amino acids. The germline V gene has CDR1 LNHDA and CDR2 SQIVND (reference sequence). V shed 4 bases and J shed 2 bases, with 15 bases lying between them. The CDR3 sequence: CASSTLLAVAYEQYF. DNA of the CDR3: TGTGCCAGTAGTACGCTTTTAGCGGTCGCCTACGAGCAGTACTTC.

The chain joins TRBV28 to TRBJ1-5, with TRBD1 matching 7 bases. V was pared by 6 bases and J by 4 bases, with 12 bases of the junction left unmatched. Germline CDR1 reads MDHEN; CDR2 reads SYDVKM. CDR3 length: 16 amino acids. DNA for the CDR3: TGTGCCAGCAGGAGAATAGGGGACAGTACGAATCAGCCCCAGCATTTT. The encoded protein is CASRRIGDSTNQPQHF.

The DNA of the CDR3 is TGTGCCAGCAGTGAAGTTATCCACGAGCAGTACTTC. As protein: CASSEVIHEQYF. V usage is TRBV6-1 and J usage is TRBJ2-7; D is uncertain. Trimming removed 1 base from V and 5 bases from J, with 6 bases in between. This CDR3 region has 12 residues. Germline lookup yields CDR1 MNHNS and CDR2 SASEGT.

V gene TRBV2 combines with J gene TRBJ2-1; 9 nucleotides agree with TRBD1. The CDR3 sequence is 15 residues long. CDR1 is SNHLY, CDR2 FYNNEI, per germline. Germline trimming cut 6 bases from V and 3 bases from J; bases unmatched to any gene: 6. The DNA for the CDR3 is TGTGCCAGCAGCCTCGGGACAGGGTTCTACAATGAGCAGTTCTTC. Its translation: CASSLGTGFYNEQFF.

This chain connects TRBV23-1 to TRBJ2-7; 12 bases line up with TRBD1. TRBV23-1 is an open reading frame, and its role is uncertain. Trimming cost V 3 bases and J 4 bases; bases outside gene matches: 16. This CDR3 is 19 amino acids long. In DNA, the CDR3 is TGCGCCAGCAGTCATTTTTATTCCGCCGGGACAGGGGGCCCTTACGAGCAGTACTTC. Protein product: CASSHFYSAGTGGPYEQYF.

V is TRBV7-2 and J is TRBJ1-3, with unresolved D. Per germline, CDR1 SGHTA and CDR2 FQGNSA. The V end was cut by 3 bases, the J end by 7 bases, with 7 bases between. This CDR3 is built from 12 residues. CDR3 amino acids: CASSFPGNTIYF. The CDR3 DNA is TGTGCCAGCAGCTTTCCGGGGAACACCATATATTTT.

This rearrangement joins TRBV5-1 to TRBJ2-5; 10 bases fit TRBD2. Germline V CDR1 and CDR2: SGHRS, YFSETQ. J lost 6 bases, V lost 0 bases, and 8 bases had no gene match. There are 16 residues in the CDR3. CDR3 nucleotides: TGCGCCAGCAGCTTGGAAGGGGGAGCGGGAGGGAAGACCCAGTACTTC. Translation gives CASSLEGGAGGKTQYF.

CDR3 in amino acids: CATSREGGRDQPQHF. DNA for the CDR3: TGTGCCACCAGCAGAGAAGGGGGACGGGATCAGCCCCAGCATTTT. The V call is TRBV15, the J call TRBJ1-5; perhaps TRBD1 as D (6 bases). The length of the CDR3 is 15 residues. Germline V lookup: CDR1 LNHNV, CDR2 YYDKDF (reference sequence). The V end was cut by 0 bases, the J end by 5 bases, with 11 bases between.

CDR3 sequence reads: CASSFGTTGSIGGYTF. CDR3 coding DNA: TGTGCCAGCAGTTTTGGGACGACAGGGAGTATAGGGGGCTACACCTTC. The rearrangement joins TRBV28 to TRBJ1-2, with 7 nucleotides matching TRBD1. The germline V gene encodes CDR1 MDHEN and CDR2 SYDVKM. The V gene end was trimmed by 3 bases and the J gene end by 8 bases; junction bases not matched to a gene: 15. The CDR3 is 16 residues long.

The chain uses TRBV4-1 and TRBJ2-1; perhaps TRBD2 as D (6 bases). The V end was cut by 2 bases, the J end by 0 bases, with 17 bases between. The CDR3 is 18 amino acids. CDR1 and CDR2 from the germline V gene are MGHRA and YSYEKL. Written as DNA, the CDR3 is TGCGCCAGCAGCCAATACGCGGCGGGAAAACGCTCCTACAATGAGCAGTTCTTC. This encodes CASSQYAAGKRSYNEQFF.

The chain couples TRBV19 to TRBJ2-1; 8 bases are a match to TRBD2. The CDR3 extends over 17 amino acids. The germline V gene encodes CDR1 LNHDA and CDR2 SQIVND (reference sequence). J was trimmed by 4 bases and V by 3 bases; bases with no gene match: 11. CDR3 residues: CASSMGGLSGSYNEQFF. The DNA of the CDR3 is TGTGCCAGTAGTATGGGGGGACTAAGCGGGAGTTACAATGAGCAGTTCTTC.

The chain carries TRBV5-1 and TRBJ2-1, with 9 bases identical to TRBD1. This CDR3 has 18 residues. Germline V gene sequence: CDR1 SGHRS, CDR2 YFSETQ. V lost 4 bases to trimming and J lost 4 bases; unmatched junction nucleotides: 15. CDR3 DNA: TGCGCCAGCAGCCTTCTGGGACAGGGAGTAGGAACGTACAATGAGCAGTTCTTC. Translating it yields CASSLLGQGVGTYNEQFF.

V and J are TRBV2 and TRBJ1-1, with 8 bases that match TRBD1. This CDR3 region has 14 residues. The V gene end was trimmed by 6 bases and the J gene end by 0 bases; junction bases not matched to a gene: 3. Germline CDR1 SNHLY, CDR2 FYNNEI. CDR3 bases: TGTGCCAGCAGAGTGGGACAGGTGAACACTGAAGCTTTCTTT. As protein: CASRVGQVNTEAFF.